The 18 T cell receptor beta chains reported below all come from one sample, sequenced in a study of regulatory T cells in long-lasting Graves disease. Assembly of TCR beta libraries relied on iRepertoire HTBI primers together with Arm-PCR of CDR3 regions. TCRdb reprocessed the multiplex PCR reads via MiXCR and lists one record per CDR3 protein. Among some 330,000 distinct CDR3 sequences, around 11% were seen once, and the ten largest hold approximately 20%. Time point noted: newly diagnosed GD, antithyroid drugs for less than 3 months. The TCR library was made from RNA that had been extracted from PBMCs in TRIzol. The same specimen was also included in a second study, on T cells in Graves' hyperthyroidism and ophthalmopathy.

Source: peripheral blood mononuclear cells (PBMCs), taken at new diagnosis, from a patient treated with antithyroid drugs. The receptors were gathered from a woman between 18 and 29 years old with Graves disease.

This clonotype was seen ten or more times. J is TRBJ2-1 and V is TRBV3-1; D unclear. CDR3 length: 12 amino acids. Germline CDR1 is LGHDT and CDR2 is YNNKEL (reference sequence). Trimming removed 2 bases at V and 9 bases at J, with 8 bases between. This chain's CDR3 is CASSQPLGEQFF. CDR3 nucleotide sequence: TGTGCCAGCAGCCAACCTCTAGGTGAGCAGTTCTTC.

This clonotype was picked up a small number of times. The genes are TRBV4-1 and TRBJ2-7, with 7 bases that match TRBD2. Trimming at V came to 0 bases and at J to 2 bases, leaving 4 bases not matched to a gene. Per the germline V gene, CDR1 is MGHRA and CDR2 is YSYEKL. CDR3 size: 15 residues. CDR3 protein: CASSQDPSGAYEQYV. CDR3 bases: TGCGCCAGCAGCCAAGATCCTAGCGGAGCCTACGAGCAGTACGTC.

This clonotype was counted only a few times. V usage is TRBV4-1 and J usage is TRBJ1-1; tentative D call: TRBD1 (6 bases). Germline V gives CDR1 MGHRA, CDR2 YSYEKL. The CDR3 is made up of 16 amino acids. V dropped 0 bases and J dropped 1 base, with 12 bases sitting between them. The CDR3, as DNA: TGCGCCAGCAGCCAAGATAGGGCAGGGGAGAACACTGAAGCTTTCTTT. This gives the protein CASSQDRAGENTEAFF.

This clonotype was seen at least ten times. The V and J genes are TRBV20-1 and TRBJ1-2; D ambiguous. The CDR3 consists of 16 residues. Trimming removed 0 bases at V and 5 bases at J, with 19 bases between. Germline CDR1 is DFQATT and CDR2 is SNEGSKA (reference sequence). The CDR3: CSAREYSGKQGYGYTF. Written as DNA, the CDR3 is TGCAGTGCTAGAGAGTATAGTGGGAAGCAAGGGTATGGCTACACCTTC.

This clonotype was seen at least ten times. This chain connects TRBV7-9 to TRBJ1-3; D uncertain. V was pared by 4 bases and J by 0 bases, with 10 bases between. Germline V gene sequence: CDR1 SEHNR, CDR2 FQNEAQ (reference sequence). CDR3 length: 15 amino acids. CDR3: CASSSWGGSGNTIYF. DNA of the CDR3: TGTGCCAGCAGCTCCTGGGGAGGCTCTGGAAACACCATATATTTT.

With regard to this clonotype: A junction end diverges from the germline sequence, so it may reflect a read error. V is TRBV6-1 and J is TRBJ2-3, with TRBD2 matching over 7 bases. Germline V lookup: CDR1 MNHNS, CDR2 SASEGT. The CDR3 covers 14 residues. For the CDR3, the DNA is TGTGCCAGCAGCCAAGGGACTATCCCAAATACGCGGTATTTT. Translated, it gives CASSQGTIPNTRYF.

The gene calls are TRBV7-8 and TRBJ2-2; no clear D. CDR1 and CDR2 from the germline V gene are SGHVS and FQNEAQ. Trimming took off 7 bases at V and 4 bases at J, with 4 bases between the two ends. This CDR3 has 11 amino acids. This CDR3 is CASKITGELFF. CDR3 nucleotide sequence: TGTGCCAGCAAGATCACCGGGGAGCTGTTTTTT.

This clonotype was observed many times. CDR3 nucleotide sequence: TGCGCCAGCAGCTTGCGGCCAGGGAGTCTCATTGAAGCTTTCTTT. It is translated as CASSLRPGSLIEAFF. This chain uses TRBV5-1 with TRBJ1-1; D might be TRBD1 (5 bases). Per germline, CDR1 SGHRS and CDR2 YFSETQ. This CDR3 is built from 15 residues. V lost 1 base, J lost 7 bases, and 17 bases lay in between.

V is TRBV7-6 and J is TRBJ1-1; D is perhaps TRBD1 (5 bases). V lost 2 bases and J lost 1, with 14 bases in between. The germline V gene encodes CDR1 SGHVS and CDR2 FNYEAQ. CDR3 length: 16 residues. The CDR3, as DNA: TGTGCCAGCAGCTTATCCCAAGCAGGGCGGAACACTGAAGCTTTCTTT. Translation gives CASSLSQAGRNTEAFF.

This clonotype was recorded at least ten times. This sequence joins TRBV24-1 and TRBJ1-5; D may be TRBD1 (5 bases). Trimming removed 3 bases at V and 2 bases at J, with 13 bases between. Per germline, CDR1 KGHDR and CDR2 SFDVKD. The CDR3 runs 16 residues. The CDR3 here is CATSDPRGGGNQPQHF. In DNA, the CDR3 is TGTGCCACCAGTGATCCCCGTGGAGGGGGCAATCAGCCCCAGCATTTT.

This clonotype was recorded many times. This chain connects TRBV7-2 to TRBJ1-5; unclear D gene. The CDR3 loop spans 15 amino acids. V was cut by 2 bases and J by 4 bases, with 12 bases left in between. Germline CDR1 is SGHTA and CDR2 is FQGNSA. CDR3 loop: CASSLYNGRNQPQHF. Written as DNA, the CDR3 is TGTGCCAGCAGCTTATACAATGGCAGGAATCAGCCCCAGCATTTT.

The rearrangement joins TRBV9 to TRBJ1-6, with a possible D match to TRBD1 (6 bases). Germline CDR1 and CDR2: SGDLS and YYNGEE. With 3 bases removed from V and 10 bases from J, the gap between germline ends came to 14 bases. The CDR3 runs 14 residues. The CDR3 here is CASSAYREGSPLHF. CDR3 in DNA: TGTGCCAGCAGCGCGTACAGGGAAGGATCACCCCTCCACTTT.

The CDR3 reads CASSYSTSGGQPQHF. The CDR3, as DNA: TGTGCCAGCAGTTACTCGACAAGCGGGGGTCAGCCCCAGCATTTT. The chain links TRBV6-2 or TRBV6-3 to TRBJ1-5, with a tentative D call TRBD1 (5 bases). This CDR3 has 15 residues. Trimming stripped 0 bases from V and 6 bases from J, with 12 bases between. The germline V gene has CDR1 MNHEY and CDR2 SVGEGT.

Many counts were recorded for this clonotype. The chain carries TRBV10-3 and TRBJ2-3; TRBD1 aligns across 7 bases. The junction had 7 bases not matched to a gene; V was cut back by 6 bases and J by 4 bases. This CDR3 has 14 residues. Germline CDR1 and CDR2: ENHRY and SYGVKD. DNA of the CDR3: TGTGCCATCAGGGTAACAGGGACAGCAGATACGCAGTATTTT. This codes for CAIRVTGTADTQYF.

Worth noting for this clonotype: A much larger clone differs by one base, so this may be a read error. The chain links TRBV5-1 to TRBJ2-1, with D possibly TRBD1 on 5 matching bases. Germline assignment: CDR1 SGHRS and CDR2 YFSETQ. The CDR3 spans 16 residues. The CDR3 DNA is TGCGCCGGCAGCTTGACAGTTTTAAGCTCCTACAATGAGCAGTTCTTC. Translated: CAGSLTVLSSYNEQFF.

This clonotype was detected ten times or more. The V gene is TRBV12-3 or TRBV12-4, the J gene TRBJ2-1; 11 bases line up with TRBD1. The CDR3 runs 17 residues. With V trimmed by 2 bases and J by 3 bases, 6 bases remained unmatched. The CDR3 protein is CASSLKTGTGGYNEQFF. CDR3 nucleotide sequence: TGTGCCAGCAGTTTAAAAACCGGGACAGGGGGCTACAATGAGCAGTTCTTC.

This clonotype has a handful of counts. This rearrangement joins TRBV9 to TRBJ2-1, with 9 bases aligning to TRBD1. V trimming: 4 bases; J trimming: 5 bases; junction bases outside the gene matches: 7. The germline V gene has CDR1 SGDLS and CDR2 YYNGEE. The CDR3 loop spans 15 amino acids. CDR3 region: CASSKTGTGNNEQFF. The CDR3 DNA sequence: TGTGCCAGCAGCAAAACCGGGACAGGGAACAATGAGCAGTTCTTC.

This clonotype was seen many times. This chain joins TRBV2 and TRBJ2-5; D call uncertain. This CDR3 region has 10 residues. Between the trimmed V and J ends, which lost 6 bases and 5 bases, there was a span of 4 bases. From germline, CDR1 is SNHLY and CDR2 FYNNEI. In DNA form, the CDR3 reads TGTGCCAGCAGCAGGGAGACCCAGTACTTC. Encoded protein: CASSRETQYF.